The clone carrying this T cell receptor (beta chain) was picked up many times. CDR3 regions of TCR beta were amplified from RNA transcripts. Second-round multiplex PCR came after first-round RT-PCR with HTBI primers. MiXCR, run by TCRdb on the multiplex PCR reads, gives a single entry per CDR3 protein. The sample holds almost 750,000 distinct CDR3 sequences, 40% seen once. This record comes from a study of Graves' ophthalmopathy and Graves' hyperthyroidism. Across the whole study: The study drew peripheral blood at initial diagnosis, before any treatment.

This CDR3 spans 16 amino acids. With 4 bases removed from V and 4 bases from J, the gap between germline ends came to 20 bases. In germline, CDR1 is SEHNR, CDR2 FQNEAQ (reference sequence). The rearrangement joins TRBV7-9 to TRBJ2-7; unclear D gene. The sequenced sample consisted of peripheral blood. The TCR sequence derives from an adult man with Graves' ophthalmopathy. CDR3 region: CASSSQDGTAEYEQYF. In nucleotides, the CDR3 is TGTGCCAGCAGCTCCCAGGACGGCACAGCCGAATACGAGCAGTACTTC.